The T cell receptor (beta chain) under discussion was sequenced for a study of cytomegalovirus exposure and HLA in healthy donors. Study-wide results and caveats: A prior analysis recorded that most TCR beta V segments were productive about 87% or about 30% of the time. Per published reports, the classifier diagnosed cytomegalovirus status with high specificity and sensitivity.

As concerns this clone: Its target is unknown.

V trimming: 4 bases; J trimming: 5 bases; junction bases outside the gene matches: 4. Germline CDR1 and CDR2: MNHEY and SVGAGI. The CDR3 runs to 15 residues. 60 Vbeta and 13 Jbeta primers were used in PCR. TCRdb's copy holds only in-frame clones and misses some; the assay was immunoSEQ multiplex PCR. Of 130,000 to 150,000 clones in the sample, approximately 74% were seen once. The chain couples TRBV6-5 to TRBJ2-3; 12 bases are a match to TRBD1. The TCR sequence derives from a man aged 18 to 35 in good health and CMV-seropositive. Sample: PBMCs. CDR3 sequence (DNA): TGTGCCAGCAGTTTCAGGGACAGGGGGCAAGATACGCAGTATTTT. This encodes CASSFRDRGQDTQYF.